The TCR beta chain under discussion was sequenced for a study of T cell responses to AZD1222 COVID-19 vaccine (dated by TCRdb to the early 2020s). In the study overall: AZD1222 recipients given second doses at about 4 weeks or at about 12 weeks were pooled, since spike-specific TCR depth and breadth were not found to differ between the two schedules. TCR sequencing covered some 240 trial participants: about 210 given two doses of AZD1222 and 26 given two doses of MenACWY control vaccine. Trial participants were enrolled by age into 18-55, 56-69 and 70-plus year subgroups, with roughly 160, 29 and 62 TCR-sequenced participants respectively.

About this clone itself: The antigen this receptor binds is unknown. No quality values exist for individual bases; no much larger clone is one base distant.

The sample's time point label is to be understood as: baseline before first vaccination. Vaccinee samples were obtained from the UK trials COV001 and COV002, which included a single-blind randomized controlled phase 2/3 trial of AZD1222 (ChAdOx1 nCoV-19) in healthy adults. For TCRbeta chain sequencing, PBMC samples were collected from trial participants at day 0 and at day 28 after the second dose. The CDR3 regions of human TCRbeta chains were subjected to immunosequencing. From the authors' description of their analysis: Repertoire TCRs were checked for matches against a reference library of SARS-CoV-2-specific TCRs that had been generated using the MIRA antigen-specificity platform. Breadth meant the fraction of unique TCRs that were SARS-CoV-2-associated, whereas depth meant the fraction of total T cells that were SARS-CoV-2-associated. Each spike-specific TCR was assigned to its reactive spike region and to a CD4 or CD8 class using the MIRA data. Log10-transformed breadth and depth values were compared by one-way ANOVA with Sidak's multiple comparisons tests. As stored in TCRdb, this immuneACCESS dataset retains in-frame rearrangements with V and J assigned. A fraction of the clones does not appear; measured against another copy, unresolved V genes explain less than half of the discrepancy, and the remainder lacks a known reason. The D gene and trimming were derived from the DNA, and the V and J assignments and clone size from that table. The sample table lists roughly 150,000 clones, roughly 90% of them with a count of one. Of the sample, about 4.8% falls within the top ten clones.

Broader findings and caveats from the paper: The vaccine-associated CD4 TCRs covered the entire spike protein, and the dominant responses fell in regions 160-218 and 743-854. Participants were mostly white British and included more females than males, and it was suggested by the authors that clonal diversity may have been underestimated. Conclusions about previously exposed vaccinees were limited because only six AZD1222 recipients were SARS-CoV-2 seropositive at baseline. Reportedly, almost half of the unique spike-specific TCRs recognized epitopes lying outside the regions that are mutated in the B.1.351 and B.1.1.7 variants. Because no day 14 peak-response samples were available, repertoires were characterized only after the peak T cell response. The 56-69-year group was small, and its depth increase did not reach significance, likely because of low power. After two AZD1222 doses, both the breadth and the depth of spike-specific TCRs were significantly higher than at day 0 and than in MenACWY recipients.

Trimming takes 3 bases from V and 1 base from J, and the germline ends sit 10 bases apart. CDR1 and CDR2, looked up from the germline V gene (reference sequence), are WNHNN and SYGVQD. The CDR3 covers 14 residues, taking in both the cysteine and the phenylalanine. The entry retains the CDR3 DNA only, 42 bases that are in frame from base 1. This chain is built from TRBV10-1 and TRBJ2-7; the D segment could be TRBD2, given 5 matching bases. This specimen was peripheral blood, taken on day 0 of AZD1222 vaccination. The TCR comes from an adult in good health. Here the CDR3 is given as CASSEPGLSYEQYF. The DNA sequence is TGCGCCAGCAGTGAACCTGGACTTTCCTACGAGCAGTACTTC.